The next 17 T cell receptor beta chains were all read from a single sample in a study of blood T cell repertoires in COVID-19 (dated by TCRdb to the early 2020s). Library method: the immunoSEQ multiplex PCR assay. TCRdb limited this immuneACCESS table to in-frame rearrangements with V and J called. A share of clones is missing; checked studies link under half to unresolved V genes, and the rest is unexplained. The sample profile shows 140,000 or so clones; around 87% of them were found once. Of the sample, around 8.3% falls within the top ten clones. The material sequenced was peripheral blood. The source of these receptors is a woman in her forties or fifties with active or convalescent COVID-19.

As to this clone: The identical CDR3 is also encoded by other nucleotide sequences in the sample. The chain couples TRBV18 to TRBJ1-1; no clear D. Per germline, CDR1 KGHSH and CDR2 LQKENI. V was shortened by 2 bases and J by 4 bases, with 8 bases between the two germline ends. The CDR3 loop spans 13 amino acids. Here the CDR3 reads CASSPSSSTEAFF. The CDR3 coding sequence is TGTGCCAGCTCACCAAGTAGCAGCACTGAAGCTTTCTTT. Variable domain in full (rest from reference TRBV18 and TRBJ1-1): NAGVMQNPRHLVRRRGQEARLRCSPMKGHSHVYWYRQLPEEGLKFMVYLQKENIIDESGMPKERFSAEFPKEGPSILRIQQVVRGDSAAYFCASSPSSSTEAFFGQGTRLTVV.

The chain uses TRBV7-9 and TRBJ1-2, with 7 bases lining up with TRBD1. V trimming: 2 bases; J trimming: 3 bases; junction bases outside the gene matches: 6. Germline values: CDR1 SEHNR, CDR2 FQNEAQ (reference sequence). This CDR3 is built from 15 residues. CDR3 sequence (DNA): TGTGCCAGCAGCTTATATCGCGGGACAGACTATGGCTACACCTTC. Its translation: CASSLYRGTDYGYTF.

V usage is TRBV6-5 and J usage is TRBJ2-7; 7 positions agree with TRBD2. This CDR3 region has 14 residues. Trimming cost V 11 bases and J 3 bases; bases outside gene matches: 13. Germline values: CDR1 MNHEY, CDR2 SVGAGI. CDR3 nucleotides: TGTGCCGCGAGTCGGAGCGGGGATAACTACGAGCAGTACTTC. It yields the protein CAASRSGDNYEQYF.

CDR3 sequence (DNA): TGTGCCACCACCCAGGGGACAGGGTACGACTATGGCTACACCTTC. Amino acids: CATTQGTGYDYGYTF. V is TRBV15 and J is TRBJ1-2, with 9 positions matching TRBD1. The CDR3 is 15 amino acids. Germline lookup yields CDR1 LNHNV and CDR2 YYDKDF (reference sequence). V was clipped by 7 bases and J by 3 bases; unmatched bases: 9.

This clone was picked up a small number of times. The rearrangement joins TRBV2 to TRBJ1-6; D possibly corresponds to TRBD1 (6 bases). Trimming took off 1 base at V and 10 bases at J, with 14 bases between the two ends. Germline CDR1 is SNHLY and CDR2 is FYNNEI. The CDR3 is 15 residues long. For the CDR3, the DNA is TGTGCCAGCAGTGAAGGGGGAGGGGGTCAATCACCCCTCCACTTT. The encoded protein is CASSEGGGGQSPLHF.

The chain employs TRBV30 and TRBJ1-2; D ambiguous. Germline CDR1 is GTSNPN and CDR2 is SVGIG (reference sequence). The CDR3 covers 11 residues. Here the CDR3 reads CVRRSNYGYTF. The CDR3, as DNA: TGTGTGCGGAGATCTAACTATGGCTACACCTTC.

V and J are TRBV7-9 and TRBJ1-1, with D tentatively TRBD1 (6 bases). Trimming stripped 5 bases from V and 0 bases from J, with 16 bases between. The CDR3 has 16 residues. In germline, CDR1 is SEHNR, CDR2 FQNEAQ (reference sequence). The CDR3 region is CASSPQGLGLNTEAFF. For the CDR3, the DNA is TGTGCCAGCAGCCCTCAGGGGTTGGGGCTGAACACTGAAGCTTTCTTT.

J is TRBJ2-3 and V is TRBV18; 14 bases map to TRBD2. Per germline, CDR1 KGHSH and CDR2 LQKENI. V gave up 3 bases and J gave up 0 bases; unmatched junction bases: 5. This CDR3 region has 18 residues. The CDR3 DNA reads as TGTGCCAGCTCACCGGGACTAGCGGGAGCCGCTAGCACAGATACGCAGTATTTT. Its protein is CASSPGLAGAASTDTQYF. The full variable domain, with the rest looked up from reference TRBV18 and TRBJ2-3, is NAGVMQNPRHLVRRRGQEARLRCSPMKGHSHVYWYRQLPEEGLKFMVYLQKENIIDESGMPKERFSAEFPKEGPSILRIQQVVRGDSAAYFCASSPGLAGAASTDTQYFGPGTRLTVL.

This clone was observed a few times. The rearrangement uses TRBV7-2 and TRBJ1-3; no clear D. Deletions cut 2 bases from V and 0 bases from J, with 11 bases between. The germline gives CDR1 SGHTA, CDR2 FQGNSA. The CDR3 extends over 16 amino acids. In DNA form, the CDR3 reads TGTGCCAGCAGCTTATATCGGCGGAGCTCTGGAAACACCATATATTTT. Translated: CASSLYRRSSGNTIYF.

The CDR3 coding sequence is TGTGCCAGCAGCTGGGACAGAGGGAACACTGAAGCTTTCTTT. It codes for CASSWDRGNTEAFF. The chain couples TRBV6-5 to TRBJ1-1; 7 positions match TRBD1. CDR3 size: 14 residues. V was pared by 6 bases and J by 1 base, with 5 bases of the junction left unmatched. Germline CDR1 is MNHEY and CDR2 is SVGAGI.

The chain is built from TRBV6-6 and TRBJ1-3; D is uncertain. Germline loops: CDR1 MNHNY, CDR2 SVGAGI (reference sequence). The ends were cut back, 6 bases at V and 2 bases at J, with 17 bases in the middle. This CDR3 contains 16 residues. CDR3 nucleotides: TGTGCCAGCAGCCATTCAACGGGTACTGCTGGAAACACCATATATTTT. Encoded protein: CASSHSTGTAGNTIYF.

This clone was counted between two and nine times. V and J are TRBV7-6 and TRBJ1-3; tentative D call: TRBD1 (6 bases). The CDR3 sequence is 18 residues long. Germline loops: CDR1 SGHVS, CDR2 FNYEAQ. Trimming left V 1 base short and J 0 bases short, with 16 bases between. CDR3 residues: CASSLGPSTGSSGNTIYF. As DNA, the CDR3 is TGTGCCAGCAGCTTAGGCCCTTCTACAGGGAGCTCTGGAAACACCATATATTTT.

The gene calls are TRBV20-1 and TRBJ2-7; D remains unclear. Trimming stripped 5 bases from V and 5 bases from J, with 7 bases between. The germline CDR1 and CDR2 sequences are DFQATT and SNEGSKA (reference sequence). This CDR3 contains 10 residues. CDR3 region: CSAYFNEQYF. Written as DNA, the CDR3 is TGCAGTGCTTACTTCAACGAGCAGTACTTC.

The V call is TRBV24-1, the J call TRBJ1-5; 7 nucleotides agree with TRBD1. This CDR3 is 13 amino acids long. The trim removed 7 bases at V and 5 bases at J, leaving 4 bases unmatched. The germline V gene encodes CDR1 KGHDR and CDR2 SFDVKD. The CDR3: CATSDRDHQPQHF. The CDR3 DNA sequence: TGTGCCACCAGCGACAGGGATCATCAGCCCCAGCATTTT.

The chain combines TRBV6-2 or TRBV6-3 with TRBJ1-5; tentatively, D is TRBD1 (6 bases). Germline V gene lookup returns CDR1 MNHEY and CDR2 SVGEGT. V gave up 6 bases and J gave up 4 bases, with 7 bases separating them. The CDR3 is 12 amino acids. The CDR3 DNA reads TGTGCCAGCAGCCAGGGGAATCAGCCCCAGCATTTT. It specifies CASSQGNQPQHF.

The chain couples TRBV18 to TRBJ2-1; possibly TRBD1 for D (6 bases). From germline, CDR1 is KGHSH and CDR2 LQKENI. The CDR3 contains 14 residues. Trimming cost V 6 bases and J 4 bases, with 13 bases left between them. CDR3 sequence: CASSRGQGYNEQFF. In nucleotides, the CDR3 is TGTGCCAGCTCCAGGGGCCAGGGGTACAATGAGCAGTTCTTC.

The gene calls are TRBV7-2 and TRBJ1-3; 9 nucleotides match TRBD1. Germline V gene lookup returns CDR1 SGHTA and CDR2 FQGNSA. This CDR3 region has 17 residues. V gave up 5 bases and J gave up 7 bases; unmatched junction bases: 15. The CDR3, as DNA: TGTGCCAGCAGCCCAGAAGGAACAGGGGGCGGTTGGAACACCATATATTTT. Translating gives CASSPEGTGGGWNTIYF.